This T cell receptor (beta chain) originates from a study of OX40 agonist ivuxolimab in advanced cancers. The overall study: An agonistic human IgG2 monoclonal antibody against OX40 (CD134) was given.

The CDR3 spans 13 residues. Germline assignment: CDR1 SGHTA and CDR2 FQGTGA. V shed 7 bases and J shed 3 bases, with 12 bases lying between them. Study-wide results and limits: Part of the nonresponder group also had normalized T-cell clonal expansion that was low. CD4+ and CD8+ blood T cells expanded clonally by week 6 at 0.1 to 3.0 mg/kg.

Some clones are missing from TCRdb's copy, which holds only in-frame ones; the method was immunoSEQ multiplex PCR. The table includes about 90,000 clones, 90% detected once. Comments on this clone: Its antigen is unidentified.

Peripheral blood came from all dose cohorts at three timepoints. Here the sequenced sample was CD4+ or CD8+ T cells sorted from blood, taken in a trial of the OX40 agonist ivuxolimab. The receptor was isolated from an adult with an advanced solid tumor such as melanoma, head and neck, liver or kidney cancer. The chain is built from TRBV7-3 and TRBJ1-2, with D possibly being TRBD1 (6 bases). The CDR3 DNA is TGTGCCAGCAATCTCCAGGGGCACTATGGCTACACCTTC. It yields the protein CASNLQGHYGYTF.